One sample yielded the 32 T cell receptor beta chains listed below, sequenced in a study of blood T cell repertoires in COVID-19. Clones were sequenced by immunoSEQ multiplex PCR, and TCRdb holds only the in-frame ones, with some missing. The repertoire holds roughly 700,000 clones, with 75% to 90% as singletons. The sample consisted of peripheral blood. The receptors come from a woman aged 18-29 years with acute or convalescent COVID-19.

The chain employs TRBV5-6 and TRBJ2-2, with 9 bases identical to TRBD2. The length of the CDR3 is 14 residues. The germline V gene has CDR1 SGHDT and CDR2 YYEEEE. Trimming at V came to 6 bases and at J to 5 bases, leaving 5 bases not matched to a gene. Here the CDR3 reads CASTTAGGTGELFF. The CDR3 nucleotides read TGTGCCAGCACTACAGCGGGGGGAACCGGGGAGCTGTTTTTT.

The rearrangement links TRBV2 to TRBJ1-5; D ambiguous. V gave up 3 bases and J gave up 7 bases, with 16 bases separating them. The V gene's germline CDR1 is SNHLY and CDR2 FYNNEI. The CDR3 extends over 15 amino acids. CDR3 in amino acids: CASSDARGNRQPQHF. CDR3 in DNA: TGTGCCAGCAGTGACGCACGGGGAAATAGGCAGCCCCAGCATTTT. The full variable domain, in which reference TRBV2 and TRBJ1-5 provide the parts outside the CDR3, is EPEVTQTPSHQVTQMGQEVILRCVPISNHLYFYWYRQILGQKVEFLVSFYNNEISEKSEIFDDQFSVERPDGSNFTLKIRSTKLEDSAMYFCASSDARGNRQPQHFGDGTRLSIL.

The chain employs TRBV7-9 and TRBJ1-6; D might be TRBD1 (5 bases). Germline-derived CDR1 and CDR2 are SEHNR and FQNEAQ (reference sequence). This CDR3 has 15 residues. V was pared by 1 base and J by 7 bases, with 11 bases between. The CDR3 protein is CASSLGRGGNSPLHF. CDR3 DNA sequence: TGTGCCAGCAGCTTAGGGAGGGGTGGAAATTCACCCCTCCACTTT.

CDR3 DNA sequence: TGTGCCAGCAGCTTAGCGACGGGACAAACGCAGTATTTT. As protein: CASSLATGQTQYF. The J gene is TRBJ2-3, the V gene TRBV7-2; a weak D match, TRBD1 (6 bases). The CDR3 spans 13 residues. V lost 0 bases and J 9 bases, leaving 10 bases between the germline ends. The germline CDR1 and CDR2 sequences are SGHTA and FQGNSA.

The chain carries TRBV6-4 and TRBJ2-1; 10 bases align to TRBD2. The V gene end was trimmed by 4 bases and the J gene end by 2 bases; junction bases not matched to a gene: 5. This CDR3 contains 16 residues. The V gene's germline CDR1 is MRHNA and CDR2 SNTAGT. CDR3 loop: CASSVSAGGPYNEQFF. In DNA form, the CDR3 reads TGTGCCAGCAGTGTTTCAGCGGGGGGGCCCTACAATGAGCAGTTCTTC.

The rearrangement uses TRBV5-1 and TRBJ1-1; TRBD1 aligns across 7 bases. With 3 bases clipped from V and 7 bases from J, the junction kept 12 bases outside the gene matches. CDR3 length: 15 amino acids. CDR1 is SGHRS and CDR2 is YFSETQ in the germline V gene. Here the CDR3 reads CASSSKGGGIGEAFF. In DNA form, the CDR3 reads TGCGCCAGCAGCTCGAAAGGGGGCGGTATTGGTGAAGCTTTCTTT.

This sequence joins TRBV2 and TRBJ1-6, with 7 bases that match TRBD1. The germline V gene has CDR1 SNHLY and CDR2 FYNNEI. V lost 7 bases, J lost 0 bases, and 6 bases stayed unmatched. The CDR3 extends over 16 amino acids. The CDR3 nucleotides are TGTGCCAGCACTTCGGACAGGCCCTCCTATAATTCACCCCTCCACTTT. This gives the protein CASTSDRPSYNSPLHF. Full variable domain (remainder filled in from reference TRBV2 and TRBJ1-6): EPEVTQTPSHQVTQMGQEVILRCVPISNHLYFYWYRQILGQKVEFLVSFYNNEISEKSEIFDDQFSVERPDGSNFTLKIRSTKLEDSAMYFCASTSDRPSYNSPLHFGNGTRLTVT.

This clone has more than one count but fewer than ten. The V gene is TRBV7-2, the J gene TRBJ1-2, with TRBD1 matching 8 bases. Germline loops: CDR1 SGHTA, CDR2 FQGNSA. This CDR3 contains 13 residues. Losses at the gene ends were 5 bases for V and 8 bases for J; bases not matched to a gene: 7. CDR3: CASSVTGGKGYTF. The DNA for the CDR3 is TGTGCCAGCAGCGTTACAGGGGGGAAAGGCTACACCTTC.

The chain combines TRBV9 with TRBJ2-2; TRBD1 is a possible D gene (6 bases). CDR3 length equals 14 residues. V was shortened by 4 bases and J by 4 bases, with 11 bases between the two germline ends. CDR1 and CDR2 (germline): SGDLS, YYNGEE. CDR3 amino acids: CASSIRTATGELFF. The CDR3 DNA reads TGTGCCAGCAGCATTCGGACAGCCACCGGGGAGCTGTTTTTT.

This chain connects TRBV6-5 to TRBJ1-1; D not resolved. CDR1 and CDR2 from the germline V gene are MNHEY and SVGAGI. Trimming left V 2 bases short and J 11 bases short, with 15 bases between. The length of the CDR3 is 13 residues. The CDR3 loop is CASSYLDGKGAFF. Here the CDR3 DNA reads TGTGCCAGCAGTTACCTGGACGGGAAAGGGGCTTTCTTT.

The chain has TRBV7-2 and TRBJ1-1, with D unclear. The ends were cut back, 2 bases at V and 1 base at J, with 14 bases in the middle. The germline gives CDR1 SGHTA, CDR2 FQGNSA. There are 16 residues in the CDR3. As DNA, the CDR3 is TGTGCCAGCAGCTTAAAGGCCCCGGGAGAGAACACTGAAGCTTTCTTT. This codes for CASSLKAPGENTEAFF.

This rearrangement joins TRBV4-1 to TRBJ1-2; possibly TRBD1 for D (5 bases). Germline CDR1 and CDR2: MGHRA and YSYEKL. V was shortened by 0 bases and J by 7 bases, with 30 bases between the two germline ends. The CDR3 is 20 residues long. The CDR3 sequence: CASSQDETVLAGRHPGGYTF. The CDR3, as DNA: TGCGCCAGCAGCCAAGATGAAACCGTCTTGGCAGGGAGGCATCCCGGTGGCTACACCTTC.

The J gene is TRBJ1-1, the V gene TRBV11-2; 7 nucleotides line up with TRBD1. CDR1 is SGHAT and CDR2 is FQNNGV in the germline V gene. The junction had 5 bases not matched to a gene; V was cut back by 2 bases and J by 5 bases. The CDR3 length is 14 residues. The CDR3 sequence: CASSLSGQRTEAFF. The CDR3, as DNA: TGTGCCAGCAGCTTATCGGGACAGAGGACTGAAGCTTTCTTT.

V is TRBV6-1 and J is TRBJ1-1; D is unresolved. Germline assignment: CDR1 MNHNS and CDR2 SASEGT. The CDR3 covers 12 residues. The V end lost 1 base, the J end lost 6 bases, and 6 bases lay between the germline ends. CDR3: CASSEGSAEAFF. DNA for the CDR3: TGTGCCAGCAGTGAAGGAAGCGCTGAAGCTTTCTTT.

V and J are TRBV5-4 and TRBJ1-1, with a weak D call TRBD1 (5 bases). This CDR3 is 15 amino acids long. V dropped 0 bases and J dropped 3 bases, with 12 bases sitting between them. Looked up from germline, CDR1 is SGHNT and CDR2 is YYREEE (reference sequence). CDR3 protein: CASSLVRGLDTEAFF. CDR3 sequence (DNA): TGTGCCAGCAGCTTGGTGCGGGGCCTGGACACTGAAGCTTTCTTT.

As to this clone: Different DNA sequences within this sample yield the same CDR3. The chain couples TRBV5-1 to TRBJ1-1; D uncertain. V was shortened by 5 bases and J by 0 bases, with 8 bases between the two germline ends. Germline CDR1 and CDR2: SGHRS and YFSETQ. The CDR3 extends over 13 amino acids. The CDR3 DNA is TGCGCCAGCAGGACGGGGATGAACACTGAAGCTTTCTTT. It specifies CASRTGMNTEAFF.

The genes are TRBV14 and TRBJ1-1, with 8 bases lining up with TRBD1. This CDR3 spans 16 amino acids. J lost 5 bases, V lost 3 bases, and 11 bases had no gene match. CDR1 and CDR2 from the germline V gene are SGHDN and FVKESK. CDR3 region: CASSQGQGAGGTEAFF. DNA of the CDR3: TGTGCCAGCAGCCAGGGCCAGGGGGCCGGAGGAACTGAAGCTTTCTTT.

For this clone: This sample includes further DNA sequences coding for the same CDR3. This sequence joins TRBV5-1 and TRBJ1-1; D is undetermined. The germline V gene has CDR1 SGHRS and CDR2 YFSETQ. V was trimmed by 1 base and J by 1 base, leaving 8 bases between them. CDR3 length: 14 residues. The DNA of the CDR3 is TGCGCCAGCAGCTTGAGCAGACAGAACACTGAAGCTTTCTTT. Translating it yields CASSLSRQNTEAFF.

DNA of the CDR3: TGTGCCAGCAGCCGAGAGGACAGTCCCAATCAGCCCCAGCATTTT. Protein sequence: CASSREDSPNQPQHF. The chain combines TRBV9 with TRBJ1-5; D is possibly TRBD1 (6 bases). In germline, CDR1 is SGDLS, CDR2 YYNGEE. The CDR3 has 15 residues. With 4 bases removed from V and 3 bases from J, the gap between germline ends came to 14 bases. The full variable domain, completed using reference TRBV9 and TRBJ1-5, is DSGVTQTPKHLITATGQRVTLRCSPRSGDLSVYWYQQSLDQGLQFLIQYYNGEERAKGNILERFSAQQFPDLHSELNLSSLELGDSALYFCASSREDSPNQPQHFGDGTRLSIL.

This clone showed up just once. The chain employs TRBV3-1 (or the pseudogene TRBV3-2) and TRBJ1-6, with 9 bases fitting TRBD1. Germline CDR1 reads LGHDT; CDR2 reads YNNKEL (reference sequence). Trimming at V came to 1 base and at J to 7 bases, leaving 2 bases not matched to a gene. This CDR3 comprises 15 residues. In nucleotides, the CDR3 is TGTGCCAGCAGCCAAGGGGACAGGGTAAATTCACCCCTCCACTTT. It specifies CASSQGDRVNSPLHF.

This chain links TRBV19 with TRBJ1-5; D is perhaps TRBD1 (5 bases). Germline CDR1 and CDR2: LNHDA and SQIVND (reference sequence). The V and J ends lost 4 bases and 0 bases respectively, with 7 bases between them. This CDR3 spans 14 amino acids. The CDR3 reads CASSRQSSNQPQHF. CDR3 sequence (DNA): TGTGCCAGTAGTAGACAGAGTAGCAATCAGCCCCAGCATTTT. The complete variable domain, with remaining parts taken from reference TRBV19 and TRBJ1-5, reads DGGITQSPKYLFRKEGQNVTLSCEQNLNHDAMYWYRQDPGQGLRLIYYSQIVNDFQKGDIAEGYSVSREKKESFPLTVTSAQKNPTAFYLCASSRQSSNQPQHFGDGTRLSIL.

The chain carries TRBV19 and TRBJ2-2; D call uncertain. CDR1 is LNHDA, CDR2 SQIVND, per germline (reference sequence). The CDR3 is made up of 14 amino acids. V was clipped by 7 bases and J by 1 base, with 10 bases between them. The CDR3 region is CASKETLNTGELFF. The CDR3 DNA sequence: TGTGCCAGTAAAGAGACTTTGAACACCGGGGAGCTGTTTTTT.

The gene calls are TRBV28 and TRBJ1-5; D is uncertain. V was pared by 6 bases and J by 0 bases, with 18 bases between. The CDR3 is made up of 17 amino acids. Germline CDR1 is MDHEN and CDR2 is SYDVKM. In nucleotides, the CDR3 is TGTGCCAGCAGCCTCGCGGGCAGGACCATTAGCAATCAGCCCCAGCATTTT. Its protein product is CASSLAGRTISNQPQHF.

The chain has TRBV6-5 and TRBJ2-1, with TRBD1 matching over 8 bases. Looked up from germline, CDR1 is MNHEY and CDR2 is SVGAGI. V lost 6 bases to trimming and J lost 3 bases; unmatched junction nucleotides: 7. The CDR3 sequence is 15 residues long. The CDR3 sequence: CASRAGTGFYNEQFF. The CDR3 DNA reads as TGTGCCAGCAGGGCCGGGACAGGCTTCTACAATGAGCAGTTCTTC.

CDR3 in DNA: TGTGCCAGCAGGACAGGGGGCGACTATGGCTACACCTTC. Amino acid sequence: CASRTGGDYGYTF. The chain has TRBV25-1 and TRBJ1-2; TRBD1 matches 10 bases. Losses at the gene ends were 6 bases for V and 3 bases for J; bases not matched to a gene: 1. The CDR3 loop spans 13 amino acids. The germline V gene encodes CDR1 MGHDK and CDR2 SYGVNS.

This chain uses TRBV6-4 with TRBJ2-1, with D perhaps matching TRBD1 (6 bases). This CDR3 spans 16 amino acids. From germline, CDR1 is MRHNA and CDR2 SNTAGT. V gave up 0 bases and J gave up 7 bases, with 16 bases separating them. This CDR3 is CASSDSWAGERNEQFF. The CDR3 DNA sequence: TGTGCCAGCAGTGACTCGTGGGCAGGGGAACGGAATGAGCAGTTCTTC.

This rearrangement joins TRBV5-1 to TRBJ1-2; no clear D gene. CDR1 and CDR2 from the germline V gene are SGHRS and YFSETQ. The CDR3 contains 14 residues. Trimming cost V 8 bases and J 6 bases, with 20 bases left between them. The CDR3 nucleotides are TGCGCCAGTTATAGTGGACTGAGTGGGGATGGCTACACCTTC. Residues: CASYSGLSGDGYTF.

This chain links TRBV6-4 with TRBJ2-1, with D tentatively TRBD2 (7 bases). Between the trimmed V and J ends, which lost 3 bases and 6 bases, there was a span of 18 bases. Germline V gives CDR1 MRHNA, CDR2 SNTAGT. This CDR3 contains 16 residues. CDR3 DNA: TGTGCCAGCAGTGAATCGGTTGGGGGGGGCCTCAATGAGCAGTTCTTC. Translation gives CASSESVGGGLNEQFF.

This clone has a handful of counts. J is TRBJ1-2 and V is TRBV2, with D unclear. V gave up 3 bases and J gave up 8 bases, with 7 bases separating them. The CDR3 spans 11 residues. Germline CDR1 reads SNHLY; CDR2 reads FYNNEI. In DNA, the CDR3 is TGTGCCAGCAGTGATGACGGGGGCTACACCTTC. Translation gives CASSDDGGYTF.

This clone was detected a few times. The chain carries TRBV10-3 and TRBJ1-3; 12 nucleotides agree with TRBD1. Trimming removed 10 bases from V and 0 bases from J; junction bases left unmatched: 16. The CDR3 has 19 residues. The germline CDR1 and CDR2 sequences are ENHRY and SYGVKD. This CDR3 reads CATHDRDRGPPSSGNTIYF. The DNA for the CDR3 is TGTGCCACGCACGACCGGGACAGGGGGCCCCCGAGCTCTGGAAACACCATATATTTT.

The CDR3 is CASSQRGVPDYGYTF. The CDR3 nucleotides read TGTGCCAGCAGCCAAAGAGGCGTTCCTGACTATGGCTACACCTTC. V gene TRBV14 combines with J gene TRBJ1-2; D ambiguous. With 2 bases removed from V and 3 bases from J, the gap between germline ends came to 13 bases. CDR3 length: 15 residues. Germline V gives CDR1 SGHDN, CDR2 FVKESK.

CDR3 amino acids: CSGLQRAVGTEAFF. The CDR3 bases are TGCAGCGGCCTGCAACGAGCGGTGGGCACTGAAGCTTTCTTT. The chain combines TRBV29-1 with TRBJ1-1; no clear D gene. The CDR3 loop spans 14 amino acids. V gave up 7 bases and J gave up 4 bases, with 19 bases separating them. CDR1 and CDR2 (germline): SQVTM, ANQGSEA.